This T cell receptor beta chain derives from a study of T cell responses to AZD1222 COVID-19 vaccine. Study-wide findings and caveats: Repertoire sampling was restricted to post-peak T cell response timepoints. White British donors predominated, females outnumbered males, and clonal diversity was possibly underestimated.

Germline-derived CDR1 and CDR2 are LNHDA and SQIVND (reference sequence). With V trimmed by 1 base and J by 5 bases, 7 bases remained unmatched. The CDR3 contains 16 residues. Of note for this clone: Its antigen remains unknown.

The method was immunoSEQ multiplex PCR; TCRdb's version includes in-frame clones alone and lacks a portion of them. This sample's table has over 120,000 clones. Sample: peripheral blood. This chain connects TRBV19 to TRBJ2-5; 10 bases map to TRBD1. This clonotype was sampled from an adult in good health. CDR3 in amino acids: CASSIVPGQGLETQYF. The CDR3 nucleotides read TGTGCCAGTAGTATAGTACCGGGACAGGGGTTGGAGACCCAGTACTTC.